Shown below are 30 T cell receptor beta chains from a single sample sequenced in a study of T cell responses to AZD1222 COVID-19 vaccine. The repertoire was sequenced with immunoSEQ multiplex PCR; TCRdb's copy has only in-frame clones and lacks some. The repertoire includes 95,000 to 150,000 clones, around 88% of them detected once, and 4% to 6% sits in the top ten. This specimen was peripheral blood, taken on day 0 of AZD1222 vaccination. The receptors here all came from an adult in good health.

This clone is a singleton in its sample. The V and J genes are TRBV6-2 or TRBV6-3 and TRBJ2-7, with 10 nucleotides matching TRBD2. The J segment lost 2 bases and the V segment lost 6 bases, leaving 10 bases of the junction unmatched. Germline CDR1 is MNHEY and CDR2 is SVGEGT. The CDR3 loop spans 16 amino acids. The CDR3 here is CASSLPLGLAAYEQYF. Written as DNA, the CDR3 is TGTGCCAGCAGCCTCCCCCTCGGACTAGCGGCCTACGAGCAGTACTTC.

The V call is TRBV18, the J call TRBJ1-1; D gene ambiguous. V lost 0 bases to trimming and J lost 6 bases, with 14 bases between them. Looked up from germline, CDR1 is KGHSH and CDR2 is LQKENI. The CDR3 spans 15 residues. The CDR3 DNA follows: TGTGCCAGCTCACCACCGATCCGGGGAAACTCTGAAGCTTTCTTT. Its translation: CASSPPIRGNSEAFF.

This clone turned up a few times. Other DNA sequences in the sample encode the same CDR3. V and J are TRBV5-1 and TRBJ1-2; 7 bases are shared with TRBD1. CDR1 is SGHRS, CDR2 YFSETQ, per germline. The CDR3 totals 15 residues. Trimming took 4 bases from V and 5 from J; bases not matched to a gene: 11. This chain's CDR3 is CASSPGWDSLYGYTF. DNA for the CDR3: TGCGCCAGCAGCCCAGGCTGGGACAGCCTTTATGGCTACACCTTC.

The rearrangement joins TRBV15 to TRBJ2-5, with 7 bases fitting TRBD2. Per germline, CDR1 LNHNV and CDR2 YYDKDF (reference sequence). V was clipped by 2 bases and J by 10 bases; unmatched bases: 7. The CDR3 extends over 13 amino acids. The CDR3 DNA reads as TGTGCCACCAGCAGACCTTTAGGGAGGGACCAGTACTTC. It translates to CATSRPLGRDQYF.

CDR3 nucleotide sequence: TGTGCCAGCAGCAAATCGGACAGGGCCGGTCATCAGCCCCAGCATTTT. It translates to CASSKSDRAGHQPQHF. The chain uses TRBV21-1 and TRBJ1-5; the D segment call TRBD1 is taken from the table without a DNA check. TRBV21-1 is labeled a pseudogene. This CDR3 is built from 16 residues.

V and J are TRBV6-5 and TRBJ1-5, with 7 positions matching TRBD1. The CDR3 spans 13 residues. After removal of 11 bases from V and 7 bases from J, the junction contained 11 bases not matched to a gene. Germline CDR1 MNHEY, CDR2 SVGAGI. DNA for the CDR3: TGTGCCGGGGAGACAGGGTCAAGCCAGCCCCAGCATTTT. Its protein is CAGETGSSQPQHF.

The rearrangement links TRBV7-9 to TRBJ2-3, with TRBD1 as a possible D gene (5 bases). This CDR3 is 16 amino acids long. Deletions cut 0 bases from V and 3 bases from J, with 13 bases between. Germline lookup yields CDR1 SEHNR and CDR2 FQNEAQ (reference sequence). CDR3 protein: CASSLADLGPTDTQYF. In nucleotides, the CDR3 is TGTGCCAGCAGCTTAGCGGATTTGGGGCCTACAGATACGCAGTATTTT.

The V and J genes are TRBV18 and TRBJ2-5; the D is unclear. Trimming left V 0 bases short and J 2 bases short, with 7 bases between. The CDR3 totals 14 residues. Germline CDR1 and CDR2: KGHSH and LQKENI. CDR3 region: CASSPPGRQETQYF. The CDR3 region has the DNA TGTGCCAGCTCACCACCGGGCAGGCAAGAGACCCAGTACTTC. Full variable domain (missing parts from reference TRBV18 and TRBJ2-5): NAGVMQNPRHLVRRRGQEARLRCSPMKGHSHVYWYRQLPEEGLKFMVYLQKENIIDESGMPKERFSAEFPKEGPSILRIQQVVRGDSAAYFCASSPPGRQETQYFGPGTRLLVL.

This chain uses TRBV5-1 with TRBJ2-7; 9 nucleotides match TRBD1. This CDR3 contains 15 residues. Trimming removed 1 base from V and 3 bases from J; junction bases left unmatched: 5. The germline gives CDR1 SGHRS, CDR2 YFSETQ. Written as DNA, the CDR3 is TGCGCCAGCAGCTTGAGCGGGACAGGGCTCTACGAGCAGTACTTC. Translation: CASSLSGTGLYEQYF.

The chain has TRBV20-1 and TRBJ1-2, with D unclear. Trimming left V 5 bases short and J 8 bases short, with 12 bases between. Germline values: CDR1 DFQATT, CDR2 SNEGSKA (reference sequence). The CDR3 is 11 amino acids. CDR3 bases: TGCAGTGCTTTTTGGACGGACGGCTACACCTTC. Protein product: CSAFWTDGYTF.

V and J are TRBV19 and TRBJ1-1, with D tentatively TRBD1 (5 bases). The CDR3 is 14 residues long. Trimming left V 6 bases short and J 2 bases short, with 13 bases between. Germline CDR1 is LNHDA and CDR2 is SQIVND (reference sequence). The CDR3 region is CASSNRQSNTEAFF. The CDR3 DNA sequence: TGTGCCAGTAGCAATAGACAGAGCAACACTGAAGCTTTCTTT.

Turning to this clone: A read error may produce the germline difference seen at one junction end. The J gene is TRBJ2-1, the V gene TRBV7-9; 14 nucleotides agree with TRBD2. The CDR3 sequence is 17 residues long. Germline V lookup: CDR1 SEHNR, CDR2 FQNEAQ (reference sequence). CDR3 in amino acids: CASSVAGTSGGYNEQFF. CDR3 DNA: TGTGCCAGCAGCGTAGCCGGGACTAGCGGGGGTTACAATGAGCAGTTCTTC.

This clone showed up just once. The rearrangement links TRBV10-1 to TRBJ2-7; D uncertain. Trimming pared 4 bases from V and 0 bases from J, leaving 10 bases between. Per germline, CDR1 WNHNN and CDR2 SYGVQD (reference sequence). CDR3 length: 14 residues. The CDR3 nucleotides are TGCGCCAGCAGTGGACCACAAAGCTCCTACGAGCAGTACTTC. This sequence encodes CASSGPQSSYEQYF.

The chain joins TRBV18 to TRBJ1-5; D not certain. With 0 bases removed from V and 0 bases from J, the gap between germline ends came to 12 bases. Germline V gene lookup returns CDR1 KGHSH and CDR2 LQKENI. The CDR3 has 17 amino acids. CDR3 amino acids: CASSPPHTYSSNQPQHF. In DNA form, the CDR3 reads TGTGCCAGCTCACCACCCCACACTTACTCTAGCAATCAGCCCCAGCATTTT.

DNA for the CDR3: TGTGCCAGCAGCTCGGGACAGGGTGAAGGCTACACCTTC. It is translated as CASSSGQGEGYTF. The chain couples TRBV7-3 to TRBJ1-2; 9 bases are shared with TRBD1. CDR3 length: 13 amino acids. V lost 4 bases to trimming and J lost 8 bases; unmatched junction nucleotides: 5. The germline V gene encodes CDR1 SGHTA and CDR2 FQGTGA.

The chain is built from TRBV15 and TRBJ1-6, with D possibly TRBD1 on 5 matching bases. CDR1 is LNHNV, CDR2 YYDKDF, per germline (reference sequence). The V gene lost 0 bases and the J gene lost 9 bases, with 6 bases spanning the gap. This CDR3 has 13 amino acids. CDR3 nucleotides: TGTGCCACCAGCAGAGAAACAGGTTCACCCCTCCACTTT. Translating gives CATSRETGSPLHF.

V usage is TRBV4-3 and J usage is TRBJ1-4, with 7 bases identical to TRBD1. CDR1 LGHNA and CDR2 YSLEER come from the germline V gene. The CDR3 is made up of 16 amino acids. The trim removed 0 bases at V and 5 bases at J, leaving 6 bases unmatched. As DNA, the CDR3 is TGCGCCAGCAGCCAAGATACCCCCAGGGGGAATGAAAAACTGTTTTTT. This gives the protein CASSQDTPRGNEKLFF.

This clone was picked up one time. The genes are TRBV7-2 and TRBJ1-1, with a possible D match to TRBD1 (5 bases). The germline V and J ends were trimmed by 2 bases and 14 bases, with 18 bases remaining between them. Germline V gene lookup returns CDR1 SGHTA and CDR2 FQGNSA. This CDR3 is 13 amino acids long. In DNA, the CDR3 is TGTGCCAGCAGCTTATGGTCTGTGGCAGGGCAATTCTTT. Amino acid sequence: CASSLWSVAGQFF.

CDR3 loop: CASSLLIGGASGNTIYF. CDR3 coding DNA: TGTGCCAGCAGCTTATTGATAGGGGGCGCTTCTGGAAACACCATATATTTT. This chain joins TRBV7-9 and TRBJ1-3; 7 bases align to TRBD1. The ends lost 2 bases at V and 1 base at J; junction bases unmatched: 8. The germline gives CDR1 SEHNR, CDR2 FQNEAQ (reference sequence). This CDR3 region has 17 residues.

V and J are TRBV4-2 and TRBJ1-2; perhaps TRBD1 as D (6 bases). Germline V gene sequence: CDR1 LGHNA, CDR2 YNFKEQ. The CDR3 extends over 16 amino acids. V lost 3 bases to trimming and J lost 2 bases, with 16 bases between them. The chain's CDR3 is CASSQRGHLQNYGYTF. The CDR3 DNA follows: TGTGCCAGCAGCCAGAGGGGACATCTACAGAACTATGGCTACACCTTC.

In this sample, this clone turned up once. V usage is TRBV2 and J usage is TRBJ1-5; maybe TRBD1 (5 bases). The germline CDR1 and CDR2 sequences are SNHLY and FYNNEI. The V and J ends lost 2 bases and 4 bases respectively, with 12 bases between them. This CDR3 is 15 amino acids long. The CDR3: CASSESGIGNQPQHF. The CDR3 bases are TGTGCCAGCAGTGAATCAGGGATTGGGAATCAGCCCCAGCATTTT.

The rearrangement links TRBV7-2 to TRBJ1-2; D is unresolved. Germline CDR1 and CDR2: SGHTA and FQGNSA. V dropped 1 base and J dropped 4 bases, with 13 bases sitting between them. This CDR3 contains 15 residues. The CDR3 region has the DNA TGTGCCAGCAGCTTAGAGGGCTTCACCTCCTATGGCTACACCTTC. It translates to CASSLEGFTSYGYTF.

The CDR3 sequence is CASSGRTGTSTDTQYF. The CDR3 DNA reads TGTGCCAGCAGTGGTAGGACAGGAACTAGCACAGATACGCAGTATTTT. The chain has TRBV6-2 or TRBV6-3 and TRBJ2-3; 7 bases are shared with TRBD1. The CDR3 runs to 16 residues. Germline V gives CDR1 MNHEY, CDR2 SVGEGT. V shed 5 bases, J shed 0 bases, and the junction held 8 bases outside the gene matches.

This chain connects TRBV4-1 to TRBJ1-2; 7 bases match TRBD1. The CDR3 spans 14 residues. Germline trimming cut 4 bases from V and 8 bases from J; bases unmatched to any gene: 10. The germline V gene has CDR1 MGHRA and CDR2 YSYEKL. CDR3 sequence: CASSPFEGAGGYTF. CDR3 nucleotide sequence: TGCGCCAGCAGCCCCTTCGAGGGGGCAGGGGGCTACACCTTC.

This clone was observed a handful of times. This chain links TRBV19 with TRBJ2-2; unclear D gene. Germline V gives CDR1 LNHDA, CDR2 SQIVND (reference sequence). CDR3 length equals 12 residues. V gave up 7 bases and J gave up 7 bases, with 10 bases separating them. The CDR3 coding sequence is TGTGCCAGTACCACGACGGGCGGGGAGCTGTTTTTT. This translates into CASTTTGGELFF.

The chain combines TRBV28 with TRBJ1-5; maybe TRBD1 (6 bases). The CDR3 extends over 14 amino acids. In germline, CDR1 is MDHEN, CDR2 SYDVKM. Trimming cost V 4 bases and J 6 bases, with 13 bases left between them. The CDR3 DNA reads TGTGCCAGCAGTTCCGGGGGCCTAGGTCAGCCCCAGCATTTT. Translated, it gives CASSSGGLGQPQHF.

The rearrangement uses TRBV5-1 and TRBJ2-5, with 10 bases identical to TRBD2. Germline V gene data show CDR1 as SGHRS and CDR2 as YFSETQ. V gave up 0 bases and J gave up 5 bases; unmatched junction bases: 4. There are 15 residues in the CDR3. In DNA form, the CDR3 reads TGCGCCAGCAGCTTGGAGGCTAGCGGGGGTGAGACCCAGTACTTC. It yields the protein CASSLEASGGETQYF.

V usage is TRBV2 and J usage is TRBJ2-3, with unresolved D. Per the germline V gene, CDR1 is SNHLY and CDR2 is FYNNEI. CDR3 length equals 13 residues. V was cut by 5 bases and J by 2 bases, with 8 bases left in between. In nucleotides, the CDR3 is TGTGCCAGCAGTTGGGCCACCACAGATACGCAGTATTTT. Translating it yields CASSWATTDTQYF.

The CDR3 region has the DNA TGTGCCAGCAGCTTAACCCATACAGGGACTAGCGGGGTTGGAGAGACCCAGTACTTC. It specifies CASSLTHTGTSGVGETQYF. The chain links TRBV7-2 to TRBJ2-5; TRBD2 matches 13 bases. This CDR3 is 19 amino acids long. CDR1 is SGHTA, CDR2 FQGNSA, per germline. Trimming removed 2 bases from V and 4 bases from J; junction bases left unmatched: 13.

The rearrangement joins TRBV28 to TRBJ1-6; TRBD1 matches at 10 bases. Germline V CDR1 and CDR2: MDHEN, SYDVKM. There are 15 residues in the CDR3. V lost 4 bases, J lost 6 bases, and 3 bases stayed unmatched. CDR3 region: CASSSRQGANSPLHF. In DNA form, the CDR3 reads TGTGCCAGCAGTTCACGACAGGGGGCTAATTCACCCCTCCACTTT. Combining the CDR3 with reference TRBV28 and TRBJ1-6 gives the whole variable domain DVKVTQSSRYLVKRTGEKVFLECVQDMDHENMFWYRQDPGLGLRLIYFSYDVKMKEKGDIPEGYSVSREKKERFSLILESASTNQTSMYLCASSSRQGANSPLHFGNGTRLTVT.